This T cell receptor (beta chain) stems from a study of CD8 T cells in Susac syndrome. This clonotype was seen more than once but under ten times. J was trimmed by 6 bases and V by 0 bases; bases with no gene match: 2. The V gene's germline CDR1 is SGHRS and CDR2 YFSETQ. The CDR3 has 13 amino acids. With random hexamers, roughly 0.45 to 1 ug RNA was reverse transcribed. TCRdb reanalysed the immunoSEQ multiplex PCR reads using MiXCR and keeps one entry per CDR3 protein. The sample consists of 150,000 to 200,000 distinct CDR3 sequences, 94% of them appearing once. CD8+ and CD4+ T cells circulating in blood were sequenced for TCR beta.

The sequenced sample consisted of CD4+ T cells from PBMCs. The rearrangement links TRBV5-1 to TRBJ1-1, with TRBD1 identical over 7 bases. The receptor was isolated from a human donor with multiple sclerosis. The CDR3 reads CASSLGTGAEAFF. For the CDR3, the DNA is TGCGCCAGCAGCTTGGGGACAGGCGCTGAAGCTTTCTTT.